The T cell receptor beta chain under discussion was sequenced for a study of blood T cell repertoires in COVID-19. On the study more broadly: PBMCs, B-cell-depleted T cells, or T cells provided the cDNA or gDNA that made up the material.

In its sample, this clone was seen once. The CDR3 totals 14 residues. Trimming cost V 4 bases and J 4 bases, with 11 bases left between them. Germline V gene sequence: CDR1 SGHTA, CDR2 FQGNSA. Method: immunoSEQ multiplex PCR; TCRdb's copy keeps in-frame clones and lacks some. The table lists around 140,000 clones, 80% to 90% of them singletons. This receptor was taken from a man aged 45-65 years with active COVID-19. The chain carries TRBV7-2 and TRBJ1-3, with a weak D call TRBD1 (6 bases). Material: peripheral blood. The CDR3 here is CASSSWGTGNTIYF. As DNA, the CDR3 is TGTGCCAGCAGCTCATGGGGGACAGGAAACACCATATATTTT.